This is a list of T cell receptor beta chains from one sample in a study of T cell clonotyping in hematopoietic cell transplantation. Assay: immunoSEQ multiplex PCR; the TCRdb copy retains only in-frame clones and omits some. The sample lists some 10,000 clones, 90% to 95% occurring once. The sample was PBMCs, taken 100 days after allogeneic stem cell transplant. The receptor source for this set is a male patient aged 50 or older who had an allogeneic stem cell transplant from a related donor, so T cells may come from the graft donor. Some clones in this sample may be carry-over from other donors' samples. Both conserved end residues are part of each CDR3. Fields, in order: V gene, J gene, D gene, CDR3 DNA, CDR3 protein. The D gene is left open where the match is weak.

>TRBV19|TRBJ1-3|TRBD1
TGTGCCAGTACGAACAGGGGACCTGGAAACACCATATATTTT
CASTNRGPGNTIYF
>TRBV28|TRBJ1-1|.
TGTGCCAGCAGTCCCCAGACGGTAAACACTGAAGCTTTCTTT
CASSPQTVNTEAFF
>TRBV11-3|TRBJ2-1|TRBD1
TGTGCCAGCAGCTTTACAGGGGGCTCCTACAATGAGCAGTTCTTC
CASSFTGGSYNEQFF
>TRBV18|TRBJ1-1|.
TGTGCCAGCTCACCGTGGGGGAGGACTGAAGCTTTCTTT
CASSPWGRTEAFF
>TRBV5-1|TRBJ2-7|.
TGCGCCAGCAGCCGGGACGGTACCTACGAGCAGTACTTC
CASSRDGTYEQYF
>TRBV15|TRBJ1-4|.
TGTGCCACCAGCAGAGAATACGAACTGTTTTTT
CATSREYELFF
>TRBV6-6|TRBJ1-5|.
TGTGCCAGCAGTTCCCCCGGGGCAGTCAATCAGCCCCAGCATTTT
CASSSPGAVNQPQHF
>TRBV5-5|TRBJ1-5|.
TGTGCCAGCAGCTTGGAAGGGTCCAATCAGCCCCAGCATTTT
CASSLEGSNQPQHF
>TRBV5-1|TRBJ1-2|TRBD1
TGCGCCAGCAGCTTGAGCCCGGGACAGGACTATGGCTACACCTTC
CASSLSPGQDYGYTF
>TRBV6-5|TRBJ2-7|TRBD1
TGTGCCAGCAGTTACGGTACAGGGGGAGACGAGCAGTACTTC
CASSYGTGGDEQYF
>TRBV6-1|TRBJ2-3|.
TGTGCCAGCGAGTTTAGTAACAGGAGGGCAGATACGCAGTATTTT
CASEFSNRRADTQYF
>TRBV11-2|TRBJ2-7|.
TGTGCCAGCAGCGTGGGGGCAGGGCGGTACGAGCAGTACTTC
CASSVGAGRYEQYF
>TRBV28|TRBJ2-3|.
TGTGCCAGCAGTTTCCGGGACTCTCGCGCGCAGTATTTT
CASSFRDSRAQYF